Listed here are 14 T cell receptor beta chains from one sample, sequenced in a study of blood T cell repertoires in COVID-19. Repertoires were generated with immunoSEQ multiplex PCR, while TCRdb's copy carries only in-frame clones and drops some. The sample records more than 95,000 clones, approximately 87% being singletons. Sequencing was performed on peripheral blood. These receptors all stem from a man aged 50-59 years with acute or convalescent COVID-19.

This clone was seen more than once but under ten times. CDR3 in amino acids: CASSTSGYEQYF. Written as DNA, the CDR3 is TGTGCCAGCAGCACTAGCGGCTACGAGCAGTACTTC. This chain uses TRBV7-2 with TRBJ2-7, with TRBD2 identical over 8 bases. The junction had 0 bases not matched to a gene; V was cut back by 5 bases and J by 3 bases. Per germline, CDR1 SGHTA and CDR2 FQGNSA. The CDR3 covers 12 residues.

The CDR3 reads CASSETTGVQPQHF. The CDR3, as DNA: TGTGCCAGCAGTGAAACTACAGGGGTTCAGCCCCAGCATTTT. The chain is built from TRBV6-1 and TRBJ1-5; TRBD1 matches at 7 bases. Trimming at V came to 2 bases and at J to 6 bases, leaving 4 bases not matched to a gene. CDR1 and CDR2 (germline): MNHNS, SASEGT. This CDR3 region has 14 residues.

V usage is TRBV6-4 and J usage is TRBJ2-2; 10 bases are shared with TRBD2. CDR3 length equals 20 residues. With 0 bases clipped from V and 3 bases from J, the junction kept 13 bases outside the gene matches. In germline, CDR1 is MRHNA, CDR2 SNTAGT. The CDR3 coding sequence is TGTGCCAGCAGTGACTCGAGTCGGGAGCGGGAGGGGGTGGACACCGGGGAGCTGTTTTTT. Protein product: CASSDSSREREGVDTGELFF.

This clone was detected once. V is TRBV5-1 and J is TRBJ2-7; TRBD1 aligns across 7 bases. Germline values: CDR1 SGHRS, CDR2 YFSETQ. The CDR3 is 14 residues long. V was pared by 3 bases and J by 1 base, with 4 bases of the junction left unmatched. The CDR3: CASSSGTDSYEQYF. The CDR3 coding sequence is TGCGCCAGCAGCTCCGGGACAGATTCCTACGAGCAGTACTTC.

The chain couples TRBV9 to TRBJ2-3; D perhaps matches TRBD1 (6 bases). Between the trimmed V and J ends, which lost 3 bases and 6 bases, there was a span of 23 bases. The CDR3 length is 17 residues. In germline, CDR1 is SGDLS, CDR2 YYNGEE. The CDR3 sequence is CASSASGTFIDADTQYF. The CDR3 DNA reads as TGTGCCAGCAGCGCAAGTGGGACATTCATCGACGCGGATACGCAGTATTTT.

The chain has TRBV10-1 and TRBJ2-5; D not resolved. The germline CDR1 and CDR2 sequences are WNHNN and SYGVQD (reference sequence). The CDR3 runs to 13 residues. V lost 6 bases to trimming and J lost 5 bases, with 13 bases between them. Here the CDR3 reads CASSGRIGETQYF. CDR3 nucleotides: TGCGCCAGCAGCGGCCGAATCGGGGAGACCCAGTACTTC.

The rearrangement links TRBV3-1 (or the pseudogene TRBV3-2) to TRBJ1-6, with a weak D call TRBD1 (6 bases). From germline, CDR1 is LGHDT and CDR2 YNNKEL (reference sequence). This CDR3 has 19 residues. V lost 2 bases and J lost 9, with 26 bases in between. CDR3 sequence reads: CASSQRTSRGTNKFSPLHF. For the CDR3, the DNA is TGTGCCAGCAGCCAAAGAACTTCAAGGGGGACAAATAAATTTTCACCCCTCCACTTT.

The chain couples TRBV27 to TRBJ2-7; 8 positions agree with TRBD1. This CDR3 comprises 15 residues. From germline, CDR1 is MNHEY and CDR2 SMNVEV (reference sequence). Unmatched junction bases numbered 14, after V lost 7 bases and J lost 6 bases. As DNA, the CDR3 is TGTGCCAGCATCGGGACAGGTGTGTTCGACTCCGAGCAGTACTTC. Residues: CASIGTGVFDSEQYF.

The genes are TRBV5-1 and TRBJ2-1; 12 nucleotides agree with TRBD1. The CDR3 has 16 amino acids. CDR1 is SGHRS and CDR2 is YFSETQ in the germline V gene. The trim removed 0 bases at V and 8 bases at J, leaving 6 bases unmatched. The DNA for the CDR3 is TGCGCCAGCAGCTTGGATGGGACAGGGGGCCGGGATGAGCAGTTCTTC. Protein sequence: CASSLDGTGGRDEQFF.

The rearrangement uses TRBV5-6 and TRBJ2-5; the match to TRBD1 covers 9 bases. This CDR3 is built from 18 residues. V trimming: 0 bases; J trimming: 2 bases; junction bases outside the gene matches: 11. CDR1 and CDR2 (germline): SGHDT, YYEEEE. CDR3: CASSLARGSDRGQETQYF. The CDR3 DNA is TGTGCCAGCAGCTTGGCGCGGGGATCCGACAGGGGGCAAGAGACCCAGTACTTC.

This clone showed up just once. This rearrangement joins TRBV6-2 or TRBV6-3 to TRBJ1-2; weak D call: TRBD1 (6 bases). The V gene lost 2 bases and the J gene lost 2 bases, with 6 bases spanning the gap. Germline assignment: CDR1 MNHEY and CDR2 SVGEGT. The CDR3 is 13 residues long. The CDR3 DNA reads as TGTGCCAGCAGTTACACAGGGAACTATGGCTACACCTTC. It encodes CASSYTGNYGYTF.

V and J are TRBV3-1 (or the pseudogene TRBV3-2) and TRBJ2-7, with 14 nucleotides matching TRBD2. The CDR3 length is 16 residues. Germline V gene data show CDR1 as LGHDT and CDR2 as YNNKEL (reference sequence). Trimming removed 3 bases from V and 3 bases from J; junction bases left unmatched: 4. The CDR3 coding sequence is TGTGCCAGCAGCCAGCCGGGACTAGCGGGAGTCTACGAGCAGTACTTC. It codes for CASSQPGLAGVYEQYF.

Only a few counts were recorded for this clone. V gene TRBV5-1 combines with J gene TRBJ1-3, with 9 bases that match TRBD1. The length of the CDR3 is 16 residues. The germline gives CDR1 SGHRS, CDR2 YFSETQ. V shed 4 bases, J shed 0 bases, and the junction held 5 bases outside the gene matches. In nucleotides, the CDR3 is TGCGCCAGCAGCCCCGGACAGGGGTTCTCTGGAAACACCATATATTTT. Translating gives CASSPGQGFSGNTIYF.

The CDR3 reads CAWSLAGQETQYF. The DNA for the CDR3 is TGTGCCTGGAGTTTGGCAGGCCAAGAGACCCAGTACTTC. This chain connects TRBV30 to TRBJ2-5, with unresolved D. The germline gives CDR1 GTSNPN, CDR2 SVGIG (reference sequence). With 2 bases removed from V and 1 base from J, the gap between germline ends came to 8 bases. CDR3 length: 13 amino acids.